This T cell receptor beta chain was profiled in a study of T cell responses to AZD1222 COVID-19 vaccine. Measured with immunoSEQ multiplex PCR; TCRdb has only the in-frame clones, and not every one. Seen here are around 94,000 clones, 85% observed once, and the top ten hold over 3.5%. The germline gives CDR1 SGHVS, CDR2 FQNEAQ. The V end was cut by 0 bases, the J end by 1 base, with 10 bases between. CDR3 size: 15 residues. The clonotype was recovered from an adult who received the AZD1222 COVID-19 vaccine. J is TRBJ2-7 and V is TRBV7-8; TRBD1 or TRBD2 may be the D gene (7 bases each). The input for sequencing was peripheral blood, taken 28 days after the second AZD1222 dose. CDR3 sequence: CASSLAQGGSYEQYF. Written as DNA, the CDR3 is TGTGCCAGCAGCTTAGCCCAGGGGGGGTCCTACGAGCAGTACTTC.